A single T cell receptor (beta chain) is shown here with its context. A multiplex PCR was run with 60 Vbeta primers and 13 Jbeta primers. The method was immunoSEQ multiplex PCR; TCRdb's version includes in-frame clones alone and lacks a portion of them. Of some 130,000 clones detected, approximately 82% appear once; the ten largest clones hold approximately 2.4%. The germline V gene encodes CDR1 SGHKS and CDR2 YYEKEE (reference sequence). The CDR3 has 15 residues. V lost 2 bases, J lost 1 base, and 1 base stayed unmatched. The data belong to a study of cytomegalovirus exposure and HLA in healthy donors. Study as a whole: There were 117 million unique TCR beta sequences, drawn from some 180 million T cells, in an earlier analysis.

The sequenced sample was PBMCs. The receptor was derived from a man aged 45-65 years in good health and CMV-seronegative. The chain employs TRBV5-5 and TRBJ2-2; 8 bases match TRBD2. The CDR3, as DNA: TGTGCCAGCAGCTTCGGGGGGGGGAACACCGGGGAGCTGTTTTTT. Its translation: CASSFGGGNTGELFF. Using reference TRBV5-5 and TRBJ2-2 for the parts outside the CDR3, the full variable domain is DAGVTQSPTHLIKTRGQQVTLRCSPISGHKSVSWYQQVLGQGPQFIFQYYEKEERGRGNFPDRFSARQFPNYSSELNVNALLLGDSALYLCASSFGGGNTGELFFGEGSRLTVL.